The subject of this entry is one T cell receptor (beta chain). Antigen unknown. Germline lookup yields CDR1 SEHNR and CDR2 FQNEAQ (reference sequence). This CDR3 has 18 residues. The ends lost 3 bases at V and 0 bases at J; junction bases unmatched: 8. The data were taken from a study of cytomegalovirus exposure and HLA in healthy donors. For the study at large: Earlier, almost 120 million unique TCR beta sequences were recovered from roughly 170 million T cells by an analysis.

Study results and caveats: Prior analysis indicated that the majority of TCR beta V segments exhibited productivity approximately 87% or approximately 30% of the time. Later on, analysis showed that most CMV-associated TCR beta chains appeared to be HLA-restricted. A later analysis found common viral pathogens apparently linked to several of the most significant clusters.

60 Vbeta and 13 Jbeta primers were used in PCR. The data were produced by immunoSEQ multiplex PCR, yet TCRdb's version contains in-frame clones alone and is incomplete. The sample yields 100,000 to 120,000 clones, 12% to 15% seen once. The sequence was collected from a female donor in good health and CMV-seronegative. The V gene is TRBV7-9, the J gene TRBJ2-5; 12 bases agree with TRBD2. The sequencing input was PBMCs. CDR3 sequence (DNA): TGTGCCAGCAGCTTCGGACTAGCGGGACGATCGTACCAAGAGACCCAGTACTTC. This translates into CASSFGLAGRSYQETQYF.